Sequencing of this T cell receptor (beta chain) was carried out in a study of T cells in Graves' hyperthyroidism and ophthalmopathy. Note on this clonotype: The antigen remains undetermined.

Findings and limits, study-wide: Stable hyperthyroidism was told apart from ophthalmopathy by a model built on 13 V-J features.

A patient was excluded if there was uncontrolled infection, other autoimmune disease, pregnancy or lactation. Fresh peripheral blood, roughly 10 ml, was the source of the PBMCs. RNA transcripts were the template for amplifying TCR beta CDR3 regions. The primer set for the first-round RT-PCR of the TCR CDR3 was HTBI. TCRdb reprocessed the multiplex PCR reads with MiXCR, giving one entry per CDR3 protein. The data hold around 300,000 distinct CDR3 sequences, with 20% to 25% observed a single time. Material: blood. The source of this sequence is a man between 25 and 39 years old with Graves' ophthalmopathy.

CDR3 bases: TGTGCCAGCAGCTTTGCCTCGGGAGCAGATACGCAGTATTTT. It specifies CASSFASGADTQYF. The chain uses TRBV7-3 and TRBJ2-3, with D perhaps TRBD2 (6 bases). The V gene's germline CDR1 is SGHTA and CDR2 FQGTGA. V was cut by 3 bases and J by 4 bases, with 11 bases left in between. The CDR3 is 14 residues long.